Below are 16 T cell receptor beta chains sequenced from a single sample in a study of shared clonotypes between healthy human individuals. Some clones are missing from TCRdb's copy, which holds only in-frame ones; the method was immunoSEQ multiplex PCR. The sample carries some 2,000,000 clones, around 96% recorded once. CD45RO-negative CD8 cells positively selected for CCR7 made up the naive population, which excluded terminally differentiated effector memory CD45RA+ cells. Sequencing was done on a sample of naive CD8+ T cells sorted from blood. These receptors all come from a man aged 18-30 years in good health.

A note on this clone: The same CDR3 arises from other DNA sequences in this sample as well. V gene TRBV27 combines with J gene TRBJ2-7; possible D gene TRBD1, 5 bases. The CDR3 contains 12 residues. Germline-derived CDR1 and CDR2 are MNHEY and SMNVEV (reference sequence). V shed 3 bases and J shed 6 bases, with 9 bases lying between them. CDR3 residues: CASSFQGGEQYF. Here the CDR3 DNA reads TGTGCCAGCAGTTTCCAGGGTGGCGAGCAGTACTTC.

The CDR3 DNA follows: TGCGCCAGCAGCCAAGGCCAGGGAATTGATGTCGGAGAGACCCAGTACTTC. Translated: CASSQGQGIDVGETQYF. The chain has TRBV5-1 and TRBJ2-5; tentative D call: TRBD1 (5 bases). The CDR3 has 17 residues. V lost 4 bases to trimming and J lost 4 bases, with 23 bases between them. Germline V gives CDR1 SGHRS, CDR2 YFSETQ.

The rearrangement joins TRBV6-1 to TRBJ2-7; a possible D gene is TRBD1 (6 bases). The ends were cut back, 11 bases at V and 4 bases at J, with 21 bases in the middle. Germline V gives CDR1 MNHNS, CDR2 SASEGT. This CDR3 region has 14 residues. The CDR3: CAVTSTGETYEQYF. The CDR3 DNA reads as TGTGCCGTTACGTCGACAGGAGAAACTTACGAGCAGTACTTC.

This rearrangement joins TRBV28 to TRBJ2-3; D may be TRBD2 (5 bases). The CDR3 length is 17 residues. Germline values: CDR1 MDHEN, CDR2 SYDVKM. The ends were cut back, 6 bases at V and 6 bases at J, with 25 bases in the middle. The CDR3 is CASSSLSSPGGVDTQYF. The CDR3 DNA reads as TGTGCCAGCAGCTCCCTTTCTAGCCCGGGTGGAGTGGATACGCAGTATTTT.

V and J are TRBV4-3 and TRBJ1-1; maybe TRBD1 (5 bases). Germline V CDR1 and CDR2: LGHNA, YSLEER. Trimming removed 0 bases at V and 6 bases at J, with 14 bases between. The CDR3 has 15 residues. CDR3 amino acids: CASSQDRGRVAEAFF. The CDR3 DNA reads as TGCGCCAGCAGCCAAGATCGGGGGAGGGTGGCTGAAGCTTTCTTT.

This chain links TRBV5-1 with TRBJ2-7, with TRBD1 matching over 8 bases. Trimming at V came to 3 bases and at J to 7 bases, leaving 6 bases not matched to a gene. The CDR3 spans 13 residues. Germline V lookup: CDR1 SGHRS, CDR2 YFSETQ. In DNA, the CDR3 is TGCGCCAGCAGCTCAGGGGGCAATCGTGAGCAGTACTTC. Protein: CASSSGGNREQYF.

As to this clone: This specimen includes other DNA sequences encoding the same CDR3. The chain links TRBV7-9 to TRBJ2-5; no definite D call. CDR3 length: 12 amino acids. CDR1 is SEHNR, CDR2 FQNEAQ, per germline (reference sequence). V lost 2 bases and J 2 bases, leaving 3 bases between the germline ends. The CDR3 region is CASSLIQETQYF. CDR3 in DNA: TGTGCCAGCAGCTTAATACAAGAGACCCAGTACTTC.

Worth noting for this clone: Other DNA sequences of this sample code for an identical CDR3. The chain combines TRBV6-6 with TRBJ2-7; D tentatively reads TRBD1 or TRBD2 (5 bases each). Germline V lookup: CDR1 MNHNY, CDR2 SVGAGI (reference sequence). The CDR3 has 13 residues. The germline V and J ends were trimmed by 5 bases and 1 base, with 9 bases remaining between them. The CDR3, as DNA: TGTGCCAGCAGTCGGGACCTTTCCTACGAGCAGTACTTC. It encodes CASSRDLSYEQYF.

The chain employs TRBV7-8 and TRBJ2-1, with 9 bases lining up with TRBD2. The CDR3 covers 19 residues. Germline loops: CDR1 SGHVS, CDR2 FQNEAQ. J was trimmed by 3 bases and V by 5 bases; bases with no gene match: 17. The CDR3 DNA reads TGTGCCAGCAGCCTCCTTGTGGCTAGCGGGGACCCTCTCTACAATGAGCAGTTCTTC. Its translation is CASSLLVASGDPLYNEQFF.

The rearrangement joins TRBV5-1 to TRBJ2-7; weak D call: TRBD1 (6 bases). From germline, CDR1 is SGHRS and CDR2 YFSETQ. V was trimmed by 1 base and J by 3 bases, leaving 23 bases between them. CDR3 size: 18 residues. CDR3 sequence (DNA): TGCGCCAGCAGCTTGTATCCTACTTTACCGGGACAAAGCTACGAGCAGTACTTC. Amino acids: CASSLYPTLPGQSYEQYF.

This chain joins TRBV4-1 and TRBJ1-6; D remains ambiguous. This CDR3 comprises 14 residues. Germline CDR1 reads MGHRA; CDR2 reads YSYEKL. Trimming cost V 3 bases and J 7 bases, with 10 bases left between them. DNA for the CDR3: TGCGCCAGCAGCCAGAACAGCCCAAATTCACCCCTCCACTTT. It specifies CASSQNSPNSPLHF.

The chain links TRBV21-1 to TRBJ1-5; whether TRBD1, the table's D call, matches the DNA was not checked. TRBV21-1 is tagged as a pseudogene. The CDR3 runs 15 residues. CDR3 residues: CASSKVRRGVQPQHF. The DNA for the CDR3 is TGTGCCAGCAGCAAAGTGAGAAGGGGTGTACAGCCCCAGCATTTT.

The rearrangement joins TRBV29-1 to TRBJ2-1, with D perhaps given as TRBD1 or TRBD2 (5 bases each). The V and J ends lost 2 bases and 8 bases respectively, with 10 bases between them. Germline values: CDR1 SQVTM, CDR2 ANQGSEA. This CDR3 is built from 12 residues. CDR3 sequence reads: CSVEIWGYEQFF. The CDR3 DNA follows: TGCAGCGTTGAAATTTGGGGGTATGAGCAGTTCTTC.

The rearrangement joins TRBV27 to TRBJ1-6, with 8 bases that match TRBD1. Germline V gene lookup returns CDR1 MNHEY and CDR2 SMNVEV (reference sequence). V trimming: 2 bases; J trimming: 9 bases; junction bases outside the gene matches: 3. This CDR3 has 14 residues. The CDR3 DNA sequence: TGTGCCAGCAGTTTAGACAGGGGATTTTCACCCCTCCACTTT. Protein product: CASSLDRGFSPLHF.

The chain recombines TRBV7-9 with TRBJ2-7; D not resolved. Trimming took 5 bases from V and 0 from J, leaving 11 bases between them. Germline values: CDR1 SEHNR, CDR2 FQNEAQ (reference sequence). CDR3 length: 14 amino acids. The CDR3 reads CASSPSPPSYEQYF. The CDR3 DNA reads TGTGCCAGCAGCCCATCCCCACCCTCCTACGAGCAGTACTTC.

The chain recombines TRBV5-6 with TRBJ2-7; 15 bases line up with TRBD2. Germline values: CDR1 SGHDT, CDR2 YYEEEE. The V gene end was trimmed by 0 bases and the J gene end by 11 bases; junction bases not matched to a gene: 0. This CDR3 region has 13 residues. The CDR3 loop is CASSLGTSGREYF. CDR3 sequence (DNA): TGTGCCAGCAGCTTGGGGACTAGCGGGAGGGAGTACTTC.